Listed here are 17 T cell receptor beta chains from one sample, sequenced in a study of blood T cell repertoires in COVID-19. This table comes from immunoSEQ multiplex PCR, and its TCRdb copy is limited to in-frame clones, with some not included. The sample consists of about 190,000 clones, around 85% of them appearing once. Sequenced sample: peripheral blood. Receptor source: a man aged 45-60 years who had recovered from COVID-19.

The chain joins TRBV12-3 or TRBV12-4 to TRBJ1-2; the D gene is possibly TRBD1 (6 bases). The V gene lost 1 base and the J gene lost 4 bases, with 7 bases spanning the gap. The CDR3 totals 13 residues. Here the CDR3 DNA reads TGTGCCAGCAGTTTAGTAGGGGGCTATGGCTACACCTTC. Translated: CASSLVGGYGYTF.

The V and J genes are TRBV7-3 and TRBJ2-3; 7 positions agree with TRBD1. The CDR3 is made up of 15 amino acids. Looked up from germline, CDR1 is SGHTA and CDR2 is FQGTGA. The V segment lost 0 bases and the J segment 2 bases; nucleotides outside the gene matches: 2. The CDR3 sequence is CASSLTGTVTDTQYF. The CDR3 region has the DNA TGTGCCAGCAGCTTAACGGGGACAGTCACAGATACGCAGTATTTT.

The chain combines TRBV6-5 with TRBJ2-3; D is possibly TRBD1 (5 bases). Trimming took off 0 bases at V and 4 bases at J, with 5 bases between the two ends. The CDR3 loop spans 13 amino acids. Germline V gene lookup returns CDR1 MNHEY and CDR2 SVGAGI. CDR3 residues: CASSYSGADTQYF. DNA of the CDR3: TGTGCCAGCAGTTACTCAGGGGCAGATACGCAGTATTTT.

The CDR3 DNA is TGTGCCAGCAGTTTATCGAGTAGGACTAGGAATACGCAGTATTTT. It translates to CASSLSSRTRNTQYF. This rearrangement joins TRBV27 to TRBJ2-3; TRBD2 aligns across 7 bases. CDR1 is MNHEY and CDR2 is SMNVEV in the germline V gene (reference sequence). The CDR3 has 15 residues. V shed 0 bases, J shed 7 bases, and the junction held 7 bases outside the gene matches.

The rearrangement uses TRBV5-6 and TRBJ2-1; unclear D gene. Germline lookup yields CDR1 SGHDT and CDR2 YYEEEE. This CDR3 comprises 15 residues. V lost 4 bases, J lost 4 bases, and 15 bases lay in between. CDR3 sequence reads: CASSPSTQVYNEQFF. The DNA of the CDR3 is TGTGCCAGCAGCCCCTCGACCCAGGTTTACAATGAGCAGTTCTTC.

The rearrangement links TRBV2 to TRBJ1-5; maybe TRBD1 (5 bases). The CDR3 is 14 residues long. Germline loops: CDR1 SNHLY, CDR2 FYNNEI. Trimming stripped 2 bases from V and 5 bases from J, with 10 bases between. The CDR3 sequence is CASSETGFDQPQHF. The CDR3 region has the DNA TGTGCCAGCAGTGAAACAGGCTTCGATCAGCCCCAGCATTTT. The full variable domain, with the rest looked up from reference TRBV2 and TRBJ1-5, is EPEVTQTPSHQVTQMGQEVILRCVPISNHLYFYWYRQILGQKVEFLVSFYNNEISEKSEIFDDQFSVERPDGSNFTLKIRSTKLEDSAMYFCASSETGFDQPQHFGDGTRLSIL.

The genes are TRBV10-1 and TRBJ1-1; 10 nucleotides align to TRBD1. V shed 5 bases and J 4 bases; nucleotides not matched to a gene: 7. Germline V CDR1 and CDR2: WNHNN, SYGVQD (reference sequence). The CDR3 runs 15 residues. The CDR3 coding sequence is TGCGCCAGCAGTCCCGGGACAGGGGTCGTCACTGAAGCTTTCTTT. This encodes CASSPGTGVVTEAFF.

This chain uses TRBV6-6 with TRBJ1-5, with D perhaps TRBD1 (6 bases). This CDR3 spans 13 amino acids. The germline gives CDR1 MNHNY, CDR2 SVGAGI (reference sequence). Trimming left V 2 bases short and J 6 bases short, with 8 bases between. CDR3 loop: CASSYGGCQPQHF. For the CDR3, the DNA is TGTGCCAGCAGTTACGGGGGCTGTCAGCCCCAGCATTTT.

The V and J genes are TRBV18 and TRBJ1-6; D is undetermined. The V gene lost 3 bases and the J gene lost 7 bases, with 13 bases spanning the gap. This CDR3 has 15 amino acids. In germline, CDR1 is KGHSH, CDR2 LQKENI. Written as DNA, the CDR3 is TGTGCCAGCTCACCGTACGAATTACGGAATTCACCCCTCCACTTT. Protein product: CASSPYELRNSPLHF. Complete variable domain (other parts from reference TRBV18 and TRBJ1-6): NAGVMQNPRHLVRRRGQEARLRCSPMKGHSHVYWYRQLPEEGLKFMVYLQKENIIDESGMPKERFSAEFPKEGPSILRIQQVVRGDSAAYFCASSPYELRNSPLHFGNGTRLTVT.

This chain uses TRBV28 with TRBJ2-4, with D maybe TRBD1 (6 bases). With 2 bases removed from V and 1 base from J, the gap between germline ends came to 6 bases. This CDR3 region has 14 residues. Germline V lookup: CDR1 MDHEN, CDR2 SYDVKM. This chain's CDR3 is CASSLQGAKNIQYF. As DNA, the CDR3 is TGTGCCAGCAGTTTACAGGGGGCCAAAAACATTCAGTACTTC.

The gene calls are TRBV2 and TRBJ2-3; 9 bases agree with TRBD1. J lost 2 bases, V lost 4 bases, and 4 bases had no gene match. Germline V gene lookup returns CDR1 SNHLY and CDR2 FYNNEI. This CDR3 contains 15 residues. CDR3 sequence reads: CASSVDRGLTDTQYF. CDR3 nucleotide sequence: TGTGCCAGCAGTGTGGACAGGGGACTCACAGATACGCAGTATTTT.

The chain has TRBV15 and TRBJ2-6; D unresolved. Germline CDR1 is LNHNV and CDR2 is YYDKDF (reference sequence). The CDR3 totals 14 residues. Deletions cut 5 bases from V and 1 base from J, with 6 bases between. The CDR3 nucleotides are TGTGCCACCAGCCAAAAATCTGGGGCCAACGTCCTGACTTTC. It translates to CATSQKSGANVLTF.

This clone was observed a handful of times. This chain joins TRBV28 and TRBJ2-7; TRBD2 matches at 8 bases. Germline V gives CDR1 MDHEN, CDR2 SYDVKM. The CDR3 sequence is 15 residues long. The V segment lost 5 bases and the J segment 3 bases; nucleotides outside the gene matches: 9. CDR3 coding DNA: TGTGCCAGCAGTACCACTAGCGGAGGTGTCTACGAGCAGTACTTC. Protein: CASSTTSGGVYEQYF.

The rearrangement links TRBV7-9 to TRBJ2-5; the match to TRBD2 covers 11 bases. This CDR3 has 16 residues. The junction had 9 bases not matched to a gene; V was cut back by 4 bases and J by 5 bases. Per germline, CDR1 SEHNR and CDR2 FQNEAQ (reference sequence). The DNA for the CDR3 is TGTGCCAGCAGCTCCTCCCGACTAGCGGGAAGGGAGACCCAGTACTTC. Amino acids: CASSSSRLAGRETQYF.

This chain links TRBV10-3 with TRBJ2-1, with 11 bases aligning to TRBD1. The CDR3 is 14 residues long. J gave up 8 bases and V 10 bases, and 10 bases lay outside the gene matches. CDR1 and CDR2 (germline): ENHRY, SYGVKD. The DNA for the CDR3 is TGTGCCACTAACCGGGACAGGGGGTCGGATGAGCAGTTCTTC. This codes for CATNRDRGSDEQFF.

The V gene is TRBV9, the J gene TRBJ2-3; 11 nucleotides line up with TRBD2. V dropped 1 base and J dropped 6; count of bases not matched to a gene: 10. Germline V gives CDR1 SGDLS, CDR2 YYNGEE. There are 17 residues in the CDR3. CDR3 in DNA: TGTGCCAGCAGCGTAACCTTAACTAGCGGGAGAGGTGATACGCAGTATTTT. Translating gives CASSVTLTSGRGDTQYF.

DNA of the CDR3: TGCGCCAGCAGCCTAAGTTGGGGGAGGGGGACCGGGGAGCTGTTTTTT. Protein sequence: CASSLSWGRGTGELFF. V is TRBV4-3 and J is TRBJ2-2; D might be TRBD2 (7 bases). Germline V gives CDR1 LGHNA, CDR2 YSLEER. V was trimmed by 4 bases and J by 5 bases, leaving 17 bases between them. This CDR3 comprises 16 residues.